These 23 T cell receptor beta chains were all obtained from the same sample, sequenced in a study of cytomegalovirus exposure and HLA in healthy donors. Researchers ran the PCR with 60 Vbeta and 13 Jbeta primers. Produced via immunoSEQ multiplex PCR; TCRdb's table is partial and in-frame only. Among about 150,000 clones, roughly 75% were seen once, and the ten largest hold 11%. The sample consisted of PBMCs. These receptor sequences come from a man aged 18 to 30 in good health and CMV-seropositive.

The V gene is TRBV10-1, the J gene TRBJ1-1; tentatively, D is TRBD1 (5 bases). The CDR3 is 15 amino acids. Germline CDR1 and CDR2: WNHNN and SYGVQD (reference sequence). Trimming cost V 6 bases and J 2 bases, with 16 bases left between them. CDR3: CASSPERGRNTEAFF. CDR3 DNA sequence: TGCGCCAGCAGCCCCGAAAGGGGCCGAAACACTGAAGCTTTCTTT.

The genes are TRBV9 and TRBJ1-5, with D unresolved. This CDR3 contains 15 residues. Per the germline V gene, CDR1 is SGDLS and CDR2 is YYNGEE. The V and J ends lost 0 bases and 1 base respectively, with 8 bases between them. DNA of the CDR3: TGTGCCAGCAGCGTAGATGGGCAGAGCAATCAGCCCCAGCATTTT. Residues: CASSVDGQSNQPQHF.

The chain has TRBV11-1 and TRBJ2-7; D may be TRBD2 (5 bases). The CDR3 totals 14 residues. Germline CDR1 is SGHAT and CDR2 is FQDESV (reference sequence). V dropped 5 bases and J dropped 2 bases, with 13 bases sitting between them. In DNA form, the CDR3 reads TGTGCCAGCAGCATCGGACGGGGTCCCTACGAGCAGTACTTC. This translates into CASSIGRGPYEQYF. The variable domain in full, completed from reference TRBV11-1 and TRBJ2-7, reads EAEVAQSPRYKITEKSQAVAFWCDPISGHATLYWYRQILGQGPELLVQFQDESVVDDSQLPKDRFSAERLKGVDSTLKIQPAELGDSAMYLCASSIGRGPYEQYFGPGTRLTVT.

In this sample, this clone turned up once. This rearrangement joins TRBV11-3 to TRBJ1-1; the D gene is possibly TRBD1 (5 bases). V shed 7 bases and J shed 1 base, with 19 bases lying between them. Germline lookup yields CDR1 SGHNT and CDR2 YENEEA. This CDR3 spans 16 amino acids. CDR3 sequence reads: CASTPSRIRGNTEAFF. The CDR3 DNA sequence: TGTGCCAGCACCCCCTCACGGATAAGGGGGAACACTGAAGCTTTCTTT.

The chain employs TRBV6-4 and TRBJ2-3; 7 bases are a match to TRBD2. CDR1 MRHNA and CDR2 SNTAGT come from the germline V gene. Germline trimming cut 3 bases from V and 4 bases from J; bases unmatched to any gene: 7. The CDR3 runs 15 residues. The CDR3 here is CASSEAGEGADTQYF. The DNA for the CDR3 is TGTGCCAGCAGTGAGGCGGGAGAAGGGGCAGATACGCAGTATTTT.

V is TRBV7-9 and J is TRBJ2-5; 15 bases agree with TRBD2. Germline-derived CDR1 and CDR2 are SEHNR and FQNEAQ (reference sequence). CDR3 length equals 19 residues. Trimming took 1 base from V and 3 from J; bases not matched to a gene: 9. As DNA, the CDR3 is TGTGCCAGCAGCTTAGTCCAAGTAAGGACTAGCGGGAGGGAAGAGACCCAGTACTTC. Encoded protein: CASSLVQVRTSGREETQYF.

A note on this clone: An end of the junction differs from the germline gene, which may be a read error. The chain couples TRBV5-1 to TRBJ2-3, with 10 bases that match TRBD2. The CDR3 spans 16 residues. Germline lookup yields CDR1 SGHRS and CDR2 YFSETQ. CDR3 loop: CACSPLAGVSTDTQYF. In DNA, the CDR3 is TGCGCCTGCAGCCCTCTAGCGGGAGTAAGCACAGATACGCAGTATTTT. The full variable domain, with the rest looked up from reference TRBV5-1 and TRBJ2-3, is KAGVTQTPRYLIKTRGQQVTLSCSPISGHRSVSWYQQTPGQGLQFLFEYFSETQRNKGNFPGRFSGRQFSNSRSEMNVSTLELGDSALYLCACSPLAGVSTDTQYFGPGTRLTVL.

This chain joins TRBV7-9 and TRBJ1-4; a weak D match, TRBD1 (5 bases). Germline CDR1 is SEHNR and CDR2 is FQNEAQ (reference sequence). The V and J ends lost 1 base and 7 bases respectively, with 13 bases between them. The CDR3 runs 15 residues. CDR3 protein: CASSLGRGGREKLFF. In nucleotides, the CDR3 is TGTGCCAGCAGCTTAGGGAGGGGTGGACGTGAAAAACTGTTTTTT.

The rearrangement uses TRBV4-1 and TRBJ2-7; 10 nucleotides align to TRBD2. V gave up 5 bases and J gave up 2 bases; unmatched junction bases: 6. The CDR3 runs to 15 residues. Germline V gene sequence: CDR1 MGHRA, CDR2 YSYEKL. The DNA of the CDR3 is TGCGCCAGCAGCGAAGGACTAGCGGACACCTACGAGCAGTACTTC. It codes for CASSEGLADTYEQYF.

The V and J genes are TRBV27 and TRBJ1-1; 8 positions match TRBD1. J lost 7 bases, V lost 6 bases, and 13 bases had no gene match. Per germline, CDR1 MNHEY and CDR2 SMNVEV (reference sequence). The CDR3 has 15 amino acids. DNA for the CDR3: TGTGCCAGCAGCCTACAGGGGGTAATAGCCGATGAAGCTTTCTTT. The encoded protein is CASSLQGVIADEAFF.

With regard to this clone: The junction differs from germline at one of its ends, possibly a read error. The chain combines TRBV5-1 with TRBJ1-2, with 7 bases matching TRBD1. Germline loops: CDR1 SGHRS, CDR2 YFSETQ. This CDR3 is built from 13 residues. In DNA form, the CDR3 reads TGCGCCAGCAGCTACGGGGACAGCTATGGCTACCCCTTC. Its protein is CASSYGDSYGYPF.

The rearrangement joins TRBV7-9 to TRBJ2-5, with a possible D match to TRBD2 (5 bases). Per germline, CDR1 SEHNR and CDR2 FQNEAQ (reference sequence). V was cut by 1 base and J by 1 base, with 7 bases left in between. The CDR3 length is 14 residues. The chain's CDR3 is CASSLGLAQETQYF. The CDR3 nucleotides are TGTGCCAGCAGCTTAGGGCTAGCCCAAGAGACCCAGTACTTC.

The chain uses TRBV6-5 and TRBJ2-1, with 7 positions matching TRBD2. Germline assignment: CDR1 MNHEY and CDR2 SVGAGI. The CDR3 loop spans 16 amino acids. V lost 3 bases and J lost 2; bases outside the gene matches: 7. The CDR3 sequence: CASSYRERDTYNEQFF. The CDR3 region has the DNA TGTGCCAGCAGTTATCGAGAGCGGGATACCTACAATGAGCAGTTCTTC.

CDR3 loop: CASSLLAGRSTEAFF. CDR3 bases: TGTGCCAGCAGTTTATTGGCGGGAAGAAGCACTGAAGCTTTCTTT. This chain uses TRBV28 with TRBJ1-1; no clear D gene. This CDR3 comprises 15 residues. CDR1 and CDR2 from the germline V gene are MDHEN and SYDVKM. V shed 1 base and J shed 4 bases, with 13 bases lying between them.

The chain joins TRBV6-1 to TRBJ2-5; TRBD1 matches 7 bases. The CDR3 sequence is 14 residues long. Germline-derived CDR1 and CDR2 are MNHNS and SASEGT. J gave up 5 bases and V 6 bases, and 9 bases lay outside the gene matches. In nucleotides, the CDR3 is TGTGCCAGCAGACTACAGGGGTCTGGGGAGACCCAGTACTTC. Protein product: CASRLQGSGETQYF.

This chain links TRBV27 with TRBJ2-1; D is possibly TRBD1 (5 bases). Trimming cost V 5 bases and J 6 bases, with 17 bases left between them. Germline lookup yields CDR1 MNHEY and CDR2 SMNVEV (reference sequence). The CDR3 totals 15 residues. For the CDR3, the DNA is TGTGCCAGCAGTAAGACGGGCCTGACAGCCAATGAGCAGTTCTTC. Translating gives CASSKTGLTANEQFF.

The chain combines TRBV27 with TRBJ2-1, with D possibly being TRBD2 (5 bases). Germline CDR1 and CDR2: MNHEY and SMNVEV (reference sequence). The CDR3 sequence is 15 residues long. The V end was cut by 2 bases, the J end by 10 bases, with 18 bases between. CDR3 bases: TGTGCCAGCAGTTTAACCTGGACTCGGAAAGGGGAGCAGTTCTTC. It yields the protein CASSLTWTRKGEQFF.

The chain carries TRBV29-1 and TRBJ2-5; a weak D match, TRBD1 (6 bases). Gene TRBJ2-7 matches the end of the DNA better, so the J call may be wrong. Germline loops: CDR1 SQVTM, CDR2 ANQGSEA. This CDR3 contains 12 residues. The CDR3 DNA reads TGCAGCGTTGAAACGGACAGCTACGAGCAGTACTTC. Amino acids: CSVETDSYEQYF.

The rearrangement uses TRBV2 and TRBJ1-3; D possibly corresponds to TRBD1 (5 bases). The V end lost 6 bases, the J end lost 6 bases, and 15 bases lay between the germline ends. The CDR3 totals 14 residues. Per germline, CDR1 SNHLY and CDR2 FYNNEI. In DNA, the CDR3 is TGTGCCAGCAGCGTCGGGCAGGGTACAAACACCATATATTTT. It yields the protein CASSVGQGTNTIYF.

The V gene is TRBV5-1, the J gene TRBJ2-5; 12 bases map to TRBD2. V lost 0 bases, J lost 5 bases, and 8 bases stayed unmatched. Germline V CDR1 and CDR2: SGHRS, YFSETQ. The CDR3 runs to 17 residues. This CDR3 is CASSLANTSGRRETQYF. The CDR3 nucleotides read TGCGCCAGCAGCTTGGCCAATACTAGCGGGAGGAGGGAGACCCAGTACTTC.

Here the CDR3 DNA reads TGTGCCAGCAGCTTAGGACCTAGCGGGACTTCCTACGAGCAGTACTTC. It codes for CASSLGPSGTSYEQYF. V usage is TRBV11-2 and J usage is TRBJ2-7; 9 bases match TRBD2. V shed 1 base and J 1 base; nucleotides not matched to a gene: 5. Germline V lookup: CDR1 SGHAT, CDR2 FQNNGV. This CDR3 has 16 amino acids.

This clone was observed a single time. DNA of the CDR3: TGTGCCAGTCACAGGGGTTATAGCAATCAGCCCCAGCATTTT. It translates to CASHRGYSNQPQHF. The rearrangement joins TRBV6-1 to TRBJ1-5; the match to TRBD1 covers 7 bases. J lost 0 bases, V lost 9 bases, and 5 bases had no gene match. Germline CDR1 MNHNS, CDR2 SASEGT. The CDR3 extends over 14 amino acids.

The genes are TRBV28 and TRBJ1-3, with 8 bases fitting TRBD1. Germline lookup yields CDR1 MDHEN and CDR2 SYDVKM. J lost 0 bases, V lost 8 bases, and 6 bases had no gene match. The CDR3 sequence is 15 residues long. This CDR3 is CASRYTGGSGNTIYF. CDR3 nucleotides: TGTGCCAGCCGATATACAGGGGGCTCTGGAAACACCATATATTTT.